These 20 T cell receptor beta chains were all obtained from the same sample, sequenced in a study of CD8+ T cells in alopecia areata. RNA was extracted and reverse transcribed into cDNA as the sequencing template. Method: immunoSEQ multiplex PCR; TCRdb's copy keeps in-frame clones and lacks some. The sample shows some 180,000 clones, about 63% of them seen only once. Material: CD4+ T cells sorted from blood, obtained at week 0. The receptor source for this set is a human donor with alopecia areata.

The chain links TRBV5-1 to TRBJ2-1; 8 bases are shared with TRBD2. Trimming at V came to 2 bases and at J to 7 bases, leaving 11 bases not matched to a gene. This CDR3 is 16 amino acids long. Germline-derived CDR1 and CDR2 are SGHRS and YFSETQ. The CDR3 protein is CASSLTSGSLGNEQFF. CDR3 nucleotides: TGCGCCAGCAGCTTAACTAGCGGCTCCCTGGGGAATGAGCAGTTCTTC.

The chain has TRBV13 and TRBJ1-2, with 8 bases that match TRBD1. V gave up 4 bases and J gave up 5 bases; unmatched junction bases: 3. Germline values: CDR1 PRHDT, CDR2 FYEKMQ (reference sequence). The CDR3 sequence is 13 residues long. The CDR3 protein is CASSSGQGYGYTF. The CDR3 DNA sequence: TGTGCCAGCAGCTCCGGACAGGGTTATGGCTACACCTTC.

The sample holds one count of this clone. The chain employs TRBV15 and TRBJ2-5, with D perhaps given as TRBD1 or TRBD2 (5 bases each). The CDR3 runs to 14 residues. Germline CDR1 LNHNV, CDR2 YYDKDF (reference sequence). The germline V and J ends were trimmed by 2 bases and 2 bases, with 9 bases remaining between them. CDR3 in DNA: TGTGCCACCAGCAGACCGGGACGGCAAGAGACCCAGTACTTC. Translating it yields CATSRPGRQETQYF.

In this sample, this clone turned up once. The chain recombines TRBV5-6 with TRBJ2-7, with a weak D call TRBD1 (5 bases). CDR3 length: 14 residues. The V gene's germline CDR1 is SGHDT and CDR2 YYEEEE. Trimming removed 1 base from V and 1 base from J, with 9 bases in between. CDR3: CASSLFQGSYEQYF. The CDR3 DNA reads TGTGCCAGCAGCTTGTTCCAGGGATCCTACGAGCAGTACTTC. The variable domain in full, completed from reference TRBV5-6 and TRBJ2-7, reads DAGVTQSPTHLIKTRGQQVTLRCSPKSGHDTVSWYQQALGQGPQFIFQYYEEEERQRGNFPDRFSGHQFPNYSSELNVNALLLGDSALYLCASSLFQGSYEQYFGPGTRLTVT.

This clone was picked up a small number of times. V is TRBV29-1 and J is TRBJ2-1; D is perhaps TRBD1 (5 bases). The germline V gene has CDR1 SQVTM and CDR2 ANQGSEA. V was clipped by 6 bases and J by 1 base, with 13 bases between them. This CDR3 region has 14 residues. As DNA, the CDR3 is TGCAGCGTCAAAGGCAGGGATTCCTACAATGAGCAGTTCTTC. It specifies CSVKGRDSYNEQFF.

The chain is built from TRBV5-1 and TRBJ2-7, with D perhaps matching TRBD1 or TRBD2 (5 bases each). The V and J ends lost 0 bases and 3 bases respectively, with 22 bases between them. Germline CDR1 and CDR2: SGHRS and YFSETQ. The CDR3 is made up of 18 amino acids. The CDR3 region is CASSLAGNHFGTVYEQYF. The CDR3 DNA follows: TGCGCCAGCAGCTTGGCCGGGAACCACTTTGGGACGGTCTACGAGCAGTACTTC.

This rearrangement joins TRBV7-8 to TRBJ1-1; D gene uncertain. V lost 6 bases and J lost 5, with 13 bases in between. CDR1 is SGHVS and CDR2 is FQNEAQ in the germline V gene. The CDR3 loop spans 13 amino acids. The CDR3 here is CASSVVIGTEAFF. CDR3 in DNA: TGTGCCAGCAGTGTGGTCATTGGTACTGAAGCTTTCTTT.

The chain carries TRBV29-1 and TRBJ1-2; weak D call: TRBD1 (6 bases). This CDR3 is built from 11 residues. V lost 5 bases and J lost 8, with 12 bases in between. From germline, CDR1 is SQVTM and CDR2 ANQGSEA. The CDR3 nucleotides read TGCAGCGTTCAACAGGGACTGGGCTACACCTTC. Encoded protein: CSVQQGLGYTF.

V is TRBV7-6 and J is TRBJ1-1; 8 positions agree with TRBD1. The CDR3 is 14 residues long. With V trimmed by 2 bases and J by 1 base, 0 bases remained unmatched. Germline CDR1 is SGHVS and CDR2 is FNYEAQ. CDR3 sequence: CASSLTGGNTEAFF. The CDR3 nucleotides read TGTGCCAGCAGCTTAACAGGGGGGAACACTGAAGCTTTCTTT.

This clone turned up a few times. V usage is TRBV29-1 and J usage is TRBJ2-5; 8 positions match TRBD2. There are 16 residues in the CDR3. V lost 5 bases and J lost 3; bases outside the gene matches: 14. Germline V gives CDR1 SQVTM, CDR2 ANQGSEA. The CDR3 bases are TGCAGCGTTTCGTCTTGGCTGGGACTAGGAAAAGAGACCCAGTACTTC. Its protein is CSVSSWLGLGKETQYF.

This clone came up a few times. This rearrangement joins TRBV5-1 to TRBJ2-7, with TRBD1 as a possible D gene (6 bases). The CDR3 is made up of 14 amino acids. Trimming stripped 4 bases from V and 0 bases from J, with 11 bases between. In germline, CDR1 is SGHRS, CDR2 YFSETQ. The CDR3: CASSKDSLSYEQYF. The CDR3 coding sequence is TGCGCCAGCAGCAAGGACAGCCTCTCCTACGAGCAGTACTTC.

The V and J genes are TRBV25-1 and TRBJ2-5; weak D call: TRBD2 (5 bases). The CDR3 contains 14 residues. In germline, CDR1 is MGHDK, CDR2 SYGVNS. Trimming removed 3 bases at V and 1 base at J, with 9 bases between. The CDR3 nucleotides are TGTGCCAGCAGTGATGTCGGGGTCCAAGAGACCCAGTACTTC. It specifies CASSDVGVQETQYF. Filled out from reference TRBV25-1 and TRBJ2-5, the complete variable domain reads EADIYQTPRYLVIGTGKKITLECSQTMGHDKMYWYQQDPGMELHLIHYSYGVNSTEKGDLSSESTVSRIRTEHFPLTLESARPSHTSQYLCASSDVGVQETQYFGPGTRLLVL.

CDR3 nucleotides: TGTGCCAGCAGACCCCCAGGACCGAACACTGAAGCTTTCTTT. This gives the protein CASRPPGPNTEAFF. The J gene is TRBJ1-1, the V gene TRBV13; D remains unclear. Germline V gene lookup returns CDR1 PRHDT and CDR2 FYEKMQ (reference sequence). V was clipped by 6 bases and J by 1 base, with 12 bases between them. The CDR3 is 14 amino acids.

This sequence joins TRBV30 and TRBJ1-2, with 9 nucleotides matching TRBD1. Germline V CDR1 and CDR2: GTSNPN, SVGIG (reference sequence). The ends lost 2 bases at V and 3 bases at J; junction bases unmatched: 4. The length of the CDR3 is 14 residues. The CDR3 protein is CAWSRTGEDYGYTF. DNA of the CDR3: TGTGCCTGGAGTAGGACAGGGGAGGACTATGGCTACACCTTC. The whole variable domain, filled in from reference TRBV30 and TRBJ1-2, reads SQTIHQWPATLVQPVGSPLSLECTVEGTSNPNLYWYRQAAGRGLQLLFYSVGIGQISSEVPQNLSASRPQDRQFILSSKKLLLSDSGFYLCAWSRTGEDYGYTFGSGTRLTVV.

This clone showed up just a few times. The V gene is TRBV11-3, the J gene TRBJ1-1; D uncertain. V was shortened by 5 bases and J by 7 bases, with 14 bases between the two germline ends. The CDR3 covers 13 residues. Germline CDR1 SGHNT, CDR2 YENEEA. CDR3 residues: CASSTPGRYEAFF. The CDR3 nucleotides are TGTGCCAGCAGCACCCCAGGCCGCTATGAAGCTTTCTTT.

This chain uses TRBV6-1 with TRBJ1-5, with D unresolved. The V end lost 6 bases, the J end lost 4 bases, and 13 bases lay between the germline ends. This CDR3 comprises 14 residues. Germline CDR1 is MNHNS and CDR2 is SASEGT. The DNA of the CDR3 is TGTGCCAGCAGATTGGGCACATCTAATCAGCCCCAGCATTTT. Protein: CASRLGTSNQPQHF.

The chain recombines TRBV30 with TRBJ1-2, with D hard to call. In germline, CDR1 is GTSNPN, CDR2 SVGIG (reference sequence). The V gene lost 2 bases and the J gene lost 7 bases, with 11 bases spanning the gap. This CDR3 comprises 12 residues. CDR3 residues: CAWSPFDGGYTF. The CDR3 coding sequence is TGTGCCTGGAGTCCCTTTGATGGTGGCTACACCTTC.

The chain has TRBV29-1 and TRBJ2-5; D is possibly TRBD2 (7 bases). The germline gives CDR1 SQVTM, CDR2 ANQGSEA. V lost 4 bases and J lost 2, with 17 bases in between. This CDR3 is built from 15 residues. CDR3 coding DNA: TGCAGCGTTGTCGGTGGGAGGGGGGGACAAGAGACCCAGTACTTC. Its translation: CSVVGGRGGQETQYF.

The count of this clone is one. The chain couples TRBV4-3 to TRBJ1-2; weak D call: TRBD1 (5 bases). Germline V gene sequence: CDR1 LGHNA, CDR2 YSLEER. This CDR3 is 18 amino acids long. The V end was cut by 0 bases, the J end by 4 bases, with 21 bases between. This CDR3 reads CASSQEPPGAWGRYGYTF. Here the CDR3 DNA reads TGCGCCAGCAGCCAAGAGCCCCCTGGGGCCTGGGGCCGCTATGGCTACACCTTC.

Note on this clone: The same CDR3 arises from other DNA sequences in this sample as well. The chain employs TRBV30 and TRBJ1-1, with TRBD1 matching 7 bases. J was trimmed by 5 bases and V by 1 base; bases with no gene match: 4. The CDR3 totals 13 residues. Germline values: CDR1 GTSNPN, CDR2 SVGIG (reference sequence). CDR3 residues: CAWSATGATEAFF. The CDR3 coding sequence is TGTGCCTGGAGTGCTACAGGGGCTACTGAAGCTTTCTTT.